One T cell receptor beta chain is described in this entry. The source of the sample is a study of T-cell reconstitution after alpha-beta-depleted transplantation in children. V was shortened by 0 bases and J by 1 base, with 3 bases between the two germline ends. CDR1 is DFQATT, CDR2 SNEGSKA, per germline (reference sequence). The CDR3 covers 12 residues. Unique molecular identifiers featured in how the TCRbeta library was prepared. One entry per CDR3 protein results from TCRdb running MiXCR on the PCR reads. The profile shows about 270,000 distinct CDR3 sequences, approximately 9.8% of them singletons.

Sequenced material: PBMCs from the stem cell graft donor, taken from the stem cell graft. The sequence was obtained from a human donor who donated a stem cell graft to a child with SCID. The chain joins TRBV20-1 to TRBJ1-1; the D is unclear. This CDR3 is CSAREPNTEAFF. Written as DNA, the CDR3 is TGCAGTGCTAGAGAACCGAACACTGAAGCTTTCTTT.